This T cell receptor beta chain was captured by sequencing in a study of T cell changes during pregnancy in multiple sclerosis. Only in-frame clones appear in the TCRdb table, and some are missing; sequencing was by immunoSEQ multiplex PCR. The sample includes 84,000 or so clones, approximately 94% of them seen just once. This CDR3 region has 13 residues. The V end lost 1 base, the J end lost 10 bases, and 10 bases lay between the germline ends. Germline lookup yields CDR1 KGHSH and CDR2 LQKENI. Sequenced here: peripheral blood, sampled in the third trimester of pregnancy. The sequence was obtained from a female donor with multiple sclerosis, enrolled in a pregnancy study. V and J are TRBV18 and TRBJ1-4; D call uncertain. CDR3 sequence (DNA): TGTGCCAGCTCACCACTTACGGAGGGAAAACTGTTTTTT. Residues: CASSPLTEGKLFF.